This TCR beta chain was captured by sequencing in a study of shared clonotypes between healthy human individuals (TCRdb year 2020). As for the study more broadly: Two women and three men aged 18 to 49 years were included in the cohort. For each donor, three plates each were used for CD4 naive and CD4 memory, two plates were used for CD8 naive, and one plate was used for CD8 memory. To estimate repertoire size and how much clonotype sharing occurs between individuals, the study deeply sequenced the blood TCR repertoires of five healthy adults. Different laboratories and diverse techniques were used to prepare libraries and sequence TCR repertoires, to increase sequencing depth and limit assay-specific biases. Each donor's leukapheresis produced roughly between about 0.8 and 10 billion PBMCs. Broader findings and caveats from the paper: Across a few donors, about 5% of naive CD4, around 3.3% of naive CD8, 2.3% of memory CD4, and approximately 0.4% of memory CD8 clonotypes were shared. Because the study included only a small number of donors, the genetic and exposure-history diversity represented was limited. Incomplete sequencing was indicated by rarefaction of sorted-subset datasets, despite the large sequencing depth. Compared with non-shared clonotypes, the clonotypes found in all four sorted-subset donors had higher generation probabilities. Estimated clonotype richness was generally larger for naive than for memory subsets. Sampling was restricted to blood, and TCR repertoires in tissues likely differ from the TCR repertoires found in blood. Pairwise subsampling indicated that sequencing depth was expected to affect the degree of clonotype sharing among donors.

A note on this clone: Which antigen it targets is not known. No base quality information exists; no much larger clone differs at one position.

The donors were healthy, HIV-negative adults with no recently reported acute infections or vaccinations. Only Caucasian adults living in Nashville, Tennessee, USA were represented among the donors. CD4+ T cells were enriched through magnetic negative selection, after which naive cells were positively selected on CD45RA and the remaining negative fraction served as the memory subset. After blood collection by leukapheresis, PBMCs were isolated using Ficoll-Histopaque density gradient centrifugation and then cryopreserved in the vapor phase of liquid nitrogen. Analytical flow cytometry was used to check the purity and quantity of each magnetically sorted T cell population. From each sorted fraction, genomic DNA was isolated and quantified by UV absorbance on a Nanodrop 2000c. The germline V gene specifies SGHVS as CDR1 and FQNEAQ as CDR2. Compared with germline, V lacks 0 bases and J lacks 8 bases; bases without a gene match: 10. The CDR3 numbers 16 residues from cysteine through phenylalanine. The CDR3 DNA has 48 bases and is translated from base 1.

Using the deep immunoSEQ assay, multiplex PCR amplified TCR CDR3 regions from genomic DNA. For each cell subset, the extracted genomic DNA was distributed evenly across all wells of several immunoSEQ 96-well plates, and each plate served as one replicate. For sorted subsets, around 200 ng genomic DNA, equal to tens of thousands of T cell genomes, was loaded into each replicate PCR. Purified libraries were measured with a Qubit 3.0 fluorometer, size-checked on a Bioanalyzer 2100, and measured again with the KAPA Library Quantification kit. Every immunoSEQ 96-well plate was sequenced on a dedicated single-read 150-cycle Illumina NextSeq 550 flow cell. The paper's processing steps were these. Because the immunoSEQ output held only junctional sequences and lacked quality scores, the filtering could not match the filtering applied to full-length reads. Sequences were annotated with PyIR, a Python wrapper for IgBLAST v1.9, using IMGT germline references to assign V/J genes and CDR3. Any read was removed if the V/J assignment was weak (E-value above 1e-6), the CDR3 was missing, or the read contained stop codons, out-of-frame junctions, or ambiguous translated residues. A V3J clonotype was defined by an identical inferred V gene, J gene, and CDR3 amino acid sequence. Percentage overlap between repertoires was calculated by dividing the number of shared unique clonotypes by the size of the smaller repertoire. Repertoire richness was assessed with RTK rarefaction, the Chao1 estimator, and Recon v2.1 estimates of unobserved clonotypes. Generation probabilities were computed with OLGA for all TCRbeta clonotypes obtained by the gDNA method from several donors. Imported from immuneACCESS, the table was reduced by TCRdb to in-frame sequences with V and J called. These copies leave out some clones; in studies compared against another copy, an unresolved V gene accounts for under half, and the cause of the remainder is not known. V, J and clone size reflect that table, while D and trimming were determined from the DNA. The sample includes just under 350,000 clones, with less than 75% observed a single time. The ten largest account for 8.5% to 12% of the sample.

Sample: memory CD4+ T cells sorted from blood. The cell subset or site label, read with the paper, signifies: CD45RA-negative fraction. This sequence was found in a man under 40 in good health. The chain is made from TRBV7-8 and TRBJ2-1, with TRBD2 identical over 7 junction bases. Here the CDR3 is given as CASSLARRELSYEQFF. At the DNA level, the sequence is TGTGCCAGCAGCTTAGCGCGGCGGGAGCTTAGCTATGAGCAGTTCTTC.